The clone carrying this TCR beta chain was seen just once. Its specificity is unknown. V lost 5 bases, J lost 4 bases, and 7 bases lay in between. CDR3 length: 12 residues. CDR1 is LNHDA, CDR2 SQIVND, per germline (reference sequence). TCRdb's table, derived via immunoSEQ multiplex PCR, lists solely in-frame clones and lacks some. The table includes about 13,000 clones, about 86% detected once. These data are taken from a study of T cells in localized non-small cell lung cancer. Study-wide findings and caveats: Prolonged overall survival went with higher T cell density in the blood. Turning up in adjacent lung were a median around 60 of the top 100 tumor clones. Compared with tumor, uninvolved adjacent lung displayed greater T cell clonality, ranking highest overall.

The TCR sequence derives from a male donor aged 60 or over with stage III lung adenocarcinoma. J is TRBJ2-3 and V is TRBV19, with a weak D call TRBD1 (5 bases). The sequencing used peripheral blood, collected before any cancer treatment. Here the CDR3 DNA reads TGTGCCAGTAGTGTGGGGCCAGATACGCAGTATTTT. It is translated as CASSVGPDTQYF.